This T cell receptor beta chain was captured by sequencing in a study of cytomegalovirus exposure and HLA in healthy donors. With regard to this clone: What it binds is unknown.

With 1 base removed from V and 3 bases from J, the gap between germline ends came to 13 bases. Germline CDR1 reads SGHAT; CDR2 reads FQNNGV. The CDR3 covers 16 residues. Whole-study results and caveats: For cytomegalovirus status, the classifier reportedly gave diagnoses with high specificity and sensitivity.

Only in-frame clones appear in the TCRdb table, and some are missing; sequencing was by immunoSEQ multiplex PCR. Here the sample spans under 200,000 clones, roughly 96% being singletons. This TCR was sampled from a woman between 18 and 29 years old in good health and CMV-seronegative. The chain uses TRBV11-2 and TRBJ2-1, with a possible D match to TRBD2 (6 bases). The sequenced sample consisted of PBMCs. This chain's CDR3 is CASSLGGVGGYNEQFF. CDR3 DNA: TGTGCCAGCAGCTTAGGGGGTGTGGGGGGCTACAATGAGCAGTTCTTC.